Given below is one T cell receptor beta chain in context. Germline CDR1 reads SGHRS; CDR2 reads YFSETQ. The length of the CDR3 is 14 residues. The V and J ends lost 0 bases and 5 bases, in that order; junction bases with no gene match: 2. Repertoires were generated with immunoSEQ multiplex PCR, while TCRdb's copy carries only in-frame clones and drops some. This table holds more than 200,000 clones, about 88% found once. This record comes from a study of blood T cell repertoires in COVID-19. Sequences were obtained from peripheral blood. The chain links TRBV5-1 to TRBJ2-5; 9 nucleotides agree with TRBD1. The receptor was derived from a woman aged 40 to 50 who had recovered from COVID-19. For the CDR3, the DNA is TGCGCCAGCAGCTTGGGGGACAGGGACGAGACCCAGTACTTC. This codes for CASSLGDRDETQYF.